The next 21 T cell receptor beta chains were all read from a single sample in a study of cytomegalovirus exposure and HLA in healthy donors (dated by TCRdb to the late 2010s). Library preparation employed the immunoSEQ multiplex PCR assay. The multiplex PCR relied on a mix of 60 forward primers for TCR Vbeta segments and 13 reverse primers for TCR Jbeta segments. Imported from immuneACCESS, the table was reduced by TCRdb to in-frame sequences with V and J called. These copies leave out some clones; in studies compared against another copy, an unresolved V gene accounts for under half, and the cause of the remainder is not known. Recorded for this sample are fewer than 150,000 clones; around 82% of them occurred a single time. 5% to 5.5% of the sample rests with the top ten. Sequences were obtained from PBMCs. Every receptor here comes from a young woman in good health and CMV-seropositive.

V usage is TRBV11-3 and J usage is TRBJ1-1; possibly TRBD1 for D (5 bases). This CDR3 contains 17 residues. From germline, CDR1 is SGHNT and CDR2 YENEEA. V was cut by 0 bases and J by 4 bases, with 18 bases left in between. In DNA form, the CDR3 reads TGTGCCAGCAGCTTAGATCAGAATTGGGGGGGATTCACTGAAGCTTTCTTT. It yields the protein CASSLDQNWGGFTEAFF.

This clone was detected once. The J gene is TRBJ2-3, the V gene TRBV11-2, with D maybe TRBD1 (6 bases). V dropped 5 bases and J dropped 3 bases, with 18 bases sitting between them. The germline V gene encodes CDR1 SGHAT and CDR2 FQNNGV. This CDR3 region has 16 residues. Here the CDR3 DNA reads TGTGCCAGCAGCCCCACTGAGGGGGTGGGAACAGATACGCAGTATTTT. Protein: CASSPTEGVGTDTQYF.

This chain connects TRBV2 to TRBJ1-1; TRBD1 might be the D (6 bases). Looked up from germline, CDR1 is SNHLY and CDR2 is FYNNEI. The V end was cut by 3 bases, the J end by 10 bases, with 12 bases between. The CDR3 is made up of 12 amino acids. Here the CDR3 DNA reads TGTGCCAGCAGTGATTTAGGACAGAGAGCTTTCTTT. Its translation is CASSDLGQRAFF.

Only a few counts were recorded for this clone. The chain employs TRBV28 and TRBJ2-7, with 7 bases lining up with TRBD2. V dropped 6 bases and J dropped 1; count of bases not matched to a gene: 9. The CDR3 extends over 15 amino acids. Germline lookup yields CDR1 MDHEN and CDR2 SYDVKM. For the CDR3, the DNA is TGTGCCAGCAGCCCCCCGGGGGGTATATCCTACGAGCAGTACTTC. It encodes CASSPPGGISYEQYF.

The J gene is TRBJ2-7, the V gene TRBV7-6, with TRBD1 matching over 7 bases. V shed 3 bases and J 0 bases; nucleotides not matched to a gene: 5. CDR1 and CDR2 (germline): SGHVS, FNYEAQ. This CDR3 comprises 15 residues. The CDR3 reads CASSLDGTASYEQYF. The CDR3 region has the DNA TGTGCCAGCAGCTTGGACGGGACAGCCTCCTACGAGCAGTACTTC.

This clone was seen just once. The chain couples TRBV4-2 to TRBJ1-5, with 7 bases lining up with TRBD1. V gave up 0 bases and J gave up 2 bases; unmatched junction bases: 4. This CDR3 has 16 amino acids. CDR1 and CDR2 (germline): LGHNA, YNFKEQ. The CDR3 DNA reads TGTGCCAGCAGCCAAGATCAGGGGGAACGCAATCAGCCCCAGCATTTT. This encodes CASSQDQGERNQPQHF.

The CDR3 reads CASSPQDIPNSPLHF. The CDR3 DNA follows: TGTGCCAGCTCACCTCAGGACATCCCAAATTCACCCCTCCACTTT. The rearrangement joins TRBV18 to TRBJ1-6; possible D gene TRBD1, 5 bases. Trimming left V 3 bases short and J 7 bases short, with 13 bases between. This CDR3 has 15 amino acids. Germline CDR1 KGHSH, CDR2 LQKENI.

The chain couples TRBV19 to TRBJ1-5; D remains ambiguous. CDR1 and CDR2 from the germline V gene are LNHDA and SQIVND (reference sequence). The CDR3 has 15 amino acids. V was shortened by 1 base and J by 1 base, with 8 bases between the two germline ends. The CDR3 nucleotides read TGTGCCAGTAGTATAGTGGAGGGAAGCAATCAGCCCCAGCATTTT. Its protein is CASSIVEGSNQPQHF.

V and J are TRBV19 and TRBJ2-1; D might be TRBD2 (6 bases). The CDR3 is 14 residues long. Germline CDR1 is LNHDA and CDR2 is SQIVND (reference sequence). V lost 8 bases to trimming and J lost 1 base, with 12 bases between them. The CDR3 nucleotides are TGTGCCAGTGAGGAGGGCGGTTCCTACAATGAGCAGTTCTTC. It translates to CASEEGGSYNEQFF.

The sample holds one count of this clone. The chain employs TRBV27 and TRBJ2-7; weak D call: TRBD1 (5 bases). This CDR3 is built from 14 residues. CDR1 and CDR2 from the germline V gene are MNHEY and SMNVEV (reference sequence). Trimming left V 0 bases short and J 0 bases short, with 6 bases between. In DNA, the CDR3 is TGTGCCAGCAGTTTATCCGACAGCTCCTACGAGCAGTACTTC. This codes for CASSLSDSSYEQYF.

The V and J genes are TRBV19 and TRBJ1-2; 7 nucleotides match TRBD1. Per germline, CDR1 LNHDA and CDR2 SQIVND (reference sequence). Losses at the gene ends were 9 bases for V and 5 bases for J; bases not matched to a gene: 18. The CDR3 runs 16 residues. The CDR3 DNA sequence: TGTGCCAGCCAACGGGGACAGCCTGGCTTAGGGTATGGCTACACCTTC. As protein: CASQRGQPGLGYGYTF. The full variable domain, with the rest looked up from reference TRBV19 and TRBJ1-2, is DGGITQSPKYLFRKEGQNVTLSCEQNLNHDAMYWYRQDPGQGLRLIYYSQIVNDFQKGDIAEGYSVSREKKESFPLTVTSAQKNPTAFYLCASQRGQPGLGYGYTFGSGTRLTVV.

This clone was seen once. CDR3 sequence: CASSHGTSGRTYEQYF. CDR3 DNA: TGTGCCAGCAGCCACGGGACTAGCGGGAGAACCTACGAGCAGTACTTC. V usage is TRBV4-2 and J usage is TRBJ2-5; 14 nucleotides agree with TRBD2. Matching the DNA end better, TRBJ2-7 makes the J call doubtful. This CDR3 spans 16 amino acids. CDR1 and CDR2 from the germline V gene are LGHNA and YNFKEQ.

The chain uses TRBV4-1 and TRBJ2-5; tentatively, D is TRBD1 (6 bases). The DNA end favors TRBJ2-7, so the J call may be wrong. The CDR3 extends over 14 amino acids. Germline V CDR1 and CDR2: MGHRA, YSYEKL. The CDR3 loop is CASSPRDTSYEQYF. CDR3 DNA sequence: TGCGCCAGCAGCCCCCGGGACACTTCCTACGAGCAGTACTTC.

This clone was observed a few times. The chain has TRBV4-2 and TRBJ1-2, with D maybe TRBD1 (5 bases). The CDR3 contains 14 residues. V dropped 6 bases and J dropped 2 bases, with 13 bases sitting between them. The germline gives CDR1 LGHNA, CDR2 YNFKEQ. Here the CDR3 DNA reads TGTGCCAGCAGAAACGACAGATCCAACTATGGCTACACCTTC. This sequence encodes CASRNDRSNYGYTF.

This chain uses TRBV27 with TRBJ2-7; 8 bases match TRBD2. The CDR3 contains 15 residues. Germline CDR1 MNHEY, CDR2 SMNVEV (reference sequence). The J segment lost 2 bases and the V segment lost 4 bases, leaving 7 bases of the junction unmatched. CDR3 protein: CASSSSAGETYEQYF. The CDR3 DNA reads TGTGCCAGCAGTTCGTCAGCGGGAGAGACCTACGAGCAGTACTTC.

In DNA form, the CDR3 reads TGTGCCAGCAGCCCGGAACCGGGGATTGGGAATACGCAGTATTTT. Protein product: CASSPEPGIGNTQYF. V gene TRBV4-2 combines with J gene TRBJ2-3; possibly TRBD2 for D (5 bases). CDR3 size: 15 residues. Germline CDR1 and CDR2: LGHNA and YNFKEQ. Deletions cut 4 bases from V and 7 bases from J, with 18 bases between.

The chain employs TRBV15 and TRBJ2-4; the D gene is possibly TRBD2 (5 bases). The CDR3 length is 14 residues. CDR1 and CDR2 (germline): LNHNV, YYDKDF (reference sequence). V was cut by 0 bases and J by 5 bases, with 8 bases left in between. The CDR3 coding sequence is TGTGCCACCAGCAGAGATCTCGGGGAAAACATTCAGTACTTC. Translated, it gives CATSRDLGENIQYF.

In nucleotides, the CDR3 is TGTGCCAGCTCACCAGGGACAGCTACTGGAAACACCATATATTTT. This translates into CASSPGTATGNTIYF. The rearrangement joins TRBV18 to TRBJ1-3, with TRBD1 matching 7 bases. CDR1 and CDR2 from the germline V gene are KGHSH and LQKENI. This CDR3 comprises 15 residues. V dropped 2 bases and J dropped 2; count of bases not matched to a gene: 3.

V usage is TRBV19 and J usage is TRBJ1-1; tentatively, D is TRBD1 (6 bases). There are 13 residues in the CDR3. The V and J ends lost 7 bases and 4 bases respectively, with 13 bases between them. Germline V gene sequence: CDR1 LNHDA, CDR2 SQIVND (reference sequence). This CDR3 is CASNRRGPTEAFF. The CDR3 coding sequence is TGTGCCAGTAACCGGCGGGGGCCCACTGAAGCTTTCTTT.

Worth noting for this clone: At one end the junction does not follow the germline gene, possibly because of a read error. J is TRBJ2-4 and V is TRBV15, with a tentative D call TRBD1 (5 bases). Germline V gene data show CDR1 as LNHNV and CDR2 as YYDKDF (reference sequence). CDR3 length: 12 residues. The CDR3 DNA follows: TGTGCCACCAGCAGAGATATGACTTTTACAGGCTTC. Translated, it gives CATSRDMTFTGF.

The CDR3 nucleotides are TGTGCTAGTGGCGACCCCCGGTCCGCCGGGGGGGCGGATGAGCAGTTCTTC. Translated: CASGDPRSAGGADEQFF. J is TRBJ2-1 and V is TRBV12-5, with 8 bases fitting TRBD2. J lost 8 bases, V lost 6 bases, and 18 bases had no gene match. CDR1 and CDR2 from the germline V gene are LGHNT and FRNRAP. The CDR3 has 17 residues.